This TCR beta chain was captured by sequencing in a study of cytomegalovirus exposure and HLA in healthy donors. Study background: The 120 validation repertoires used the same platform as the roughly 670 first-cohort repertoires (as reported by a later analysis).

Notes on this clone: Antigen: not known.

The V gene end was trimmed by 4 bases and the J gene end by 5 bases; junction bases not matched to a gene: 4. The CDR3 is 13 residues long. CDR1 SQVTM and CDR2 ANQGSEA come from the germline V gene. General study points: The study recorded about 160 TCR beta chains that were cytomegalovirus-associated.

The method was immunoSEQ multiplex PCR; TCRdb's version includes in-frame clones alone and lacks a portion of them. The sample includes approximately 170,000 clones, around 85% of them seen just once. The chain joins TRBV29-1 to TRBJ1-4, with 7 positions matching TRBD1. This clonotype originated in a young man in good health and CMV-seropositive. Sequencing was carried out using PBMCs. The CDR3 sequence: CSVVTGTNEKLFF. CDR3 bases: TGCAGCGTTGTGACAGGGACCAATGAAAAACTGTTTTTT.